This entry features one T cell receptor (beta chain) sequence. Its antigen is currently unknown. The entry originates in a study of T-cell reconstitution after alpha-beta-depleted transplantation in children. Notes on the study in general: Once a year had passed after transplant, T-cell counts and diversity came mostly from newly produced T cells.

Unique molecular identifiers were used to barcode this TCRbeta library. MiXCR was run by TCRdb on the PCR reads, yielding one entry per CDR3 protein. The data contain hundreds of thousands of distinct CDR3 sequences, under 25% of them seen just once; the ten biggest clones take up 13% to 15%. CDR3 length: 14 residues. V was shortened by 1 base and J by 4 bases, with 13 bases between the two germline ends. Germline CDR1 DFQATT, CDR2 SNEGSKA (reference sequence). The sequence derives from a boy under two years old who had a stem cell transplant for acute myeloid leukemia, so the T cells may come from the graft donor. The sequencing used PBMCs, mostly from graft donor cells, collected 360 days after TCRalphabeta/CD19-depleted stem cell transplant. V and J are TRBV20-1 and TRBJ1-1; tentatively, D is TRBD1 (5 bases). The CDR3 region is CSARVGEWGTEAFF. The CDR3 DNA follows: TGCAGTGCTAGAGTGGGGGAATGGGGCACTGAAGCTTTCTTT.